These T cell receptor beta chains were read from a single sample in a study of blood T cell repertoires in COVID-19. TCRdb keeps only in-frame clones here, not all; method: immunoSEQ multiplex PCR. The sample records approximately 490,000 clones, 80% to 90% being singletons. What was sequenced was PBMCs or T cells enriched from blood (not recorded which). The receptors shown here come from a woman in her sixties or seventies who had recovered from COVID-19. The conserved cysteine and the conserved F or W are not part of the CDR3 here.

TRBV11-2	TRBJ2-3	ASSFSTGSTDTQY
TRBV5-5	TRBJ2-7	ASSLALGGSYEQY
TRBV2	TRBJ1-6	ASSESEGISPLH
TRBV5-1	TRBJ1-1	ASSPRRGGAGSTEAF
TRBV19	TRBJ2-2	ASTDRKNTGELF
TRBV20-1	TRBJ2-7	SASLAGGPGEQY
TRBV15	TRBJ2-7	ATSRSTGISYEQY
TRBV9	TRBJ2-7	ASSVFLRTGDTSYEQY
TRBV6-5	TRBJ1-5	ASTEVLSNQPQH
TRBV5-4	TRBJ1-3	ASSLGGQGRNTIY
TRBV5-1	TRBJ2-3	ASSLSAGYPDTQY
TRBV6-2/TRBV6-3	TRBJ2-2	ASTPAVSGELF
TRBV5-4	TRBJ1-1	ASSLGAGIAF
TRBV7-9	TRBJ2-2	ASSSQGTNTGELF
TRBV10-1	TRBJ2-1	ASWGGREQF
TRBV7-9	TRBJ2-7	ASQEVGEQY
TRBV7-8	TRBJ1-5	ASSPRIGQGGDQPQH
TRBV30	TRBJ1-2	AWMRAFPAVGGYT
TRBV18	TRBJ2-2	ASSPGLAGFRSGELF
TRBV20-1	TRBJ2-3	SASEGQGANTDTQY
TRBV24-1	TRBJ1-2	ATSDFAGDHGYT
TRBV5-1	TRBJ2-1	ASSLGAEGNEQF
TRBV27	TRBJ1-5	ATRPMQNSNQPQH
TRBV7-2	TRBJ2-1	ASRNSGGPREQF
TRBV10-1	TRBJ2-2	ASSSQGIGELF
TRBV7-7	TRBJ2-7	ASSLGGTSGSYEQY
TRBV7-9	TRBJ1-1	ASSPRRTEAF
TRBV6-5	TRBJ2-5	ASSLIAGWYQETQY
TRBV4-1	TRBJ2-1	ASSQAGNTYNEQF
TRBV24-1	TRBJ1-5	ATQGQGKSQPQH
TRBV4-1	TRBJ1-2	ASSQVPGPANYGYT
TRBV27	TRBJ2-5	ASRTQGALETQY
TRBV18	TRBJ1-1	ASQQGQATEAF
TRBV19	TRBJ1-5	ASSTYTTGGGFQNQPQH
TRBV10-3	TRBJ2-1	AISEWTGGNEQF
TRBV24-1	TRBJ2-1	ATSDSPSSGGRVEQF
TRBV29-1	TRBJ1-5	SVEEGRKGIQPQH
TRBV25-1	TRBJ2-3	ASRPGQGSTDTQY
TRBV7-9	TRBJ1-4	ASSSSGKLF
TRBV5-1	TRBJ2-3	ASSLAGQPGADTQY
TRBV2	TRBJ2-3	ASSRTSATDTQY
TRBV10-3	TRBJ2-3	AISQGDTQY
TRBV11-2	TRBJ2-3	ASSFTSGGTDTQY
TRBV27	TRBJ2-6	ASSTNPSHSGANVLT
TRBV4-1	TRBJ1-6	ASSPRPVNNSPLH
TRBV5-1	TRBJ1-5	ASSLEGGNGQPQH
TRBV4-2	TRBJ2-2	ASSLSGVSNTGELF
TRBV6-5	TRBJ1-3	ASSTGTLLGNTIY
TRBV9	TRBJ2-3	ASSVGTGRDTQY
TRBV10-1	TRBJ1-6	ASSGGIGSPLH
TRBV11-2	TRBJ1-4	ASSRPSEKLF
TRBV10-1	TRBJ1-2	ASSRGSGYT
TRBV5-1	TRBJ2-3	ASSLRQGGTDTQY
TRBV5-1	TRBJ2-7	ASSTDRGRFGQY
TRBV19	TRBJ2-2	ASSKGQIHTGELF
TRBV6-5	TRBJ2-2	ASSYLTGTGELF